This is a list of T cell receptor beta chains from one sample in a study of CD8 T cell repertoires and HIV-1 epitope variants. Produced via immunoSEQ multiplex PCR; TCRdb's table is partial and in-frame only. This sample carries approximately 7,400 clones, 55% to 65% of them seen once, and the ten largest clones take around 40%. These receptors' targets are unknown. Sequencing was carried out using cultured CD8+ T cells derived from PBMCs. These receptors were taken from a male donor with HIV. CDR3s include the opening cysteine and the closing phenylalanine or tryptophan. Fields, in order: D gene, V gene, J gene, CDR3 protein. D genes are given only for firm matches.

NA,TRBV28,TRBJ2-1,CASSFESSNNEQFF
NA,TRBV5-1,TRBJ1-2,CASSLEAPRGGYGYTF
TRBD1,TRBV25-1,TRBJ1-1,CASSEWGQGNTEAFF
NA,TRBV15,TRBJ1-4,CATSIGPNEKLFF
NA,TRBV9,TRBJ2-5,CASSAGTVQETQYF
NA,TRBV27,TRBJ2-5,CASSKTQRHLQETQYF
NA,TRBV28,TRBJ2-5,CASRKGKSGVYF
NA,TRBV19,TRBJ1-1,CASSPGWGTEAFF
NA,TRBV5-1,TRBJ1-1,CASSRWGTEAFF
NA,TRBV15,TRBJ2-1,CATRGTASNEQFF
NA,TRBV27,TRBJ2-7,CASSLGGTVRDYEQYF
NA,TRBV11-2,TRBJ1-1,CASSPGHTEAFF
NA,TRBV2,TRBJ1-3,CASSLQSSGNTIYF
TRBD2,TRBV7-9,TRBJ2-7,CASSFVSGGLEQYF
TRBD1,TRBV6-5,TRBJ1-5,CASSYSRQGNEPQHF
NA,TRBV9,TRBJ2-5,CASSVGTGQAETQYF
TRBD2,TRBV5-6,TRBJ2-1,CASSLERGSSYNEQFF
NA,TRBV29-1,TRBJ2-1,CSVVGLYNEQFF
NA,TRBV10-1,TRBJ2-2,CASSEFGGTGELFF
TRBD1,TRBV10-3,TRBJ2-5,CAISGGQGDGETQYF
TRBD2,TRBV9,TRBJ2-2,CASSVGGDYWIEGPNTGELFF
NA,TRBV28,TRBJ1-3,CASSPIGGSGNTIYF
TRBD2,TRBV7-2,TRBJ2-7,CASSFGTSGYEQYF
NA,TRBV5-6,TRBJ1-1,CASSLVEEGTEAFF
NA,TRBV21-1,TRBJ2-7,CASSSGSLAGVHEQYF
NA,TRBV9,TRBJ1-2,CASSVVGDSYGYTF
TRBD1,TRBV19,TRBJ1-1,CASSTRDSPTEAFF
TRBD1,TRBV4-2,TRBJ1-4,CASSQEGQENEKLFF
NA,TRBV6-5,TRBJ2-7,CASSREGLAYEQYF
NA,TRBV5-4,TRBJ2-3,CASSLSGWADTQYF
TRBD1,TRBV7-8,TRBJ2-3,CASSLWTGARTDTQYF
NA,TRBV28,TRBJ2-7,CASSLSRGAYEQYF
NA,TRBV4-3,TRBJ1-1,CASSQDSDTEAFF
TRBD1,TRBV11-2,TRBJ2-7,CASSLEQGALYEQYF
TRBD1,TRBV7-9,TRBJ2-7,CASSSRGQGPYEQYF
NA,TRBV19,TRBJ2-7,CASSVTGHGGYEQYF
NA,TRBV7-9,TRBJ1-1,CASSGRGGGTEAFF
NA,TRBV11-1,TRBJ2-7,CASSLGRFGNTRQYF
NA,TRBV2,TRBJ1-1,CASSEASGGRGAFF
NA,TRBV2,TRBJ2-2,CASSGDSGSTGELFF
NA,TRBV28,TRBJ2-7,CASSNSYEQYF
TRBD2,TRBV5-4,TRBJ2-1,CASRGHSGAYNEQFF
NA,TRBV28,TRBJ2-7,CASSPGSGVDEQYF
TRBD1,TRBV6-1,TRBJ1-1,CASSEVGTGLTEAFF
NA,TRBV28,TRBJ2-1,CASSLSPDNDEQFF
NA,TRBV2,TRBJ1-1,CASRGIMNTEAFF
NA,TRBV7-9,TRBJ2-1,CASSLGGGKNEQFF
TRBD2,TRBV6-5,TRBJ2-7,CASSQTSFPYEQYF
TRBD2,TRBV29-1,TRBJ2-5,CSVEGGLGETQYF
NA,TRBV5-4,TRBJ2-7,CASSNTDTYEQYF
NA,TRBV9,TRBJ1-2,CASRRGGVGGYTF
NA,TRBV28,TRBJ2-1,CASSLLYHNEQFF
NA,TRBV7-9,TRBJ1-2,CASSLLTGDYGYTF
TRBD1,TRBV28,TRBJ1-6,CASIYRGLNSPLHF
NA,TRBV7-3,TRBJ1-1,CASSPAGVGTEAFF
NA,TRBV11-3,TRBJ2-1,CASSLGNEQFF
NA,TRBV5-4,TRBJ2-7,CASSLAIQGSSYEQYF
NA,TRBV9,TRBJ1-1,CASSAQDGLNTEAFF
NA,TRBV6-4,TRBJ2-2,CASSEGRKTGELFF
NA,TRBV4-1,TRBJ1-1,CASSQDVGQGNTEAFF